This T cell receptor (beta chain) was sequenced in a study of early T cells in non-severe SARS-CoV-2 infection. V lost 0 bases and J lost 0, with 6 bases in between. The CDR3 is 14 residues long. This clonotype was counted at least ten times. TCRdb reanalysed the 5' RACE reads using MiXCR and keeps one entry per CDR3 protein. The sample records approximately 58,000 distinct CDR3 sequences, 9.5% to 13% being singletons. V gene TRBV12-3 or TRBV12-4 combines with J gene TRBJ2-7, with D maybe TRBD2 (5 bases). The source of this sequence is an adult who was a healthcare worker with PCR-confirmed SARS-CoV-2 infection or an uninfected control (not recorded which). Sequenced sample: whole blood. The CDR3 DNA sequence: TGTGCCAGCAGTTTAGCGGGAGCCTCCTACGAGCAGTACTTC. Translated, it gives CASSLAGASYEQYF.